What follows are 22 T cell receptor beta chains derived from one specimen sequenced in a study of blood T cell repertoires in COVID-19. TCRdb keeps only in-frame clones here, not all; method: immunoSEQ multiplex PCR. The data hold about 43,000 clones, with 87% observed a single time. Sequencing was performed on peripheral blood. The receptors come from a woman older than 75 with active COVID-19.

The rearrangement links TRBV3-1 (or the pseudogene TRBV3-2) to TRBJ1-1, with D possibly being TRBD1 (6 bases). The CDR3 has 14 amino acids. V lost 1 base and J lost 4, with 10 bases in between. Germline V gene sequence: CDR1 LGHDT, CDR2 YNNKEL (reference sequence). The CDR3 bases are TGTGCCAGCAGCCAAGCACAGGGATTCACTGAAGCTTTCTTT. Residues: CASSQAQGFTEAFF.

This rearrangement joins TRBV5-6 to TRBJ1-6; possible D gene TRBD1, 5 bases. With 3 bases removed from V and 9 bases from J, the gap between germline ends came to 13 bases. CDR3 size: 14 residues. CDR1 and CDR2 from the germline V gene are SGHDT and YYEEEE. CDR3 loop: CASSSYRGPSPLHF. The DNA of the CDR3 is TGTGCCAGCAGCTCTTATAGGGGCCCTTCACCCCTCCACTTT. Full variable domain (rest looked up from reference TRBV5-6 and TRBJ1-6): DAGVTQSPTHLIKTRGQQVTLRCSPKSGHDTVSWYQQALGQGPQFIFQYYEEEERQRGNFPDRFSGHQFPNYSSELNVNALLLGDSALYLCASSSYRGPSPLHFGNGTRLTVT.

V usage is TRBV3-1 (or the pseudogene TRBV3-2) and J usage is TRBJ2-7; TRBD2 matches at 13 bases. This CDR3 has 15 amino acids. The ends lost 3 bases at V and 3 bases at J; junction bases unmatched: 2. The germline gives CDR1 LGHDT, CDR2 YNNKEL (reference sequence). CDR3 in amino acids: CASSQGTSGDYEQYF. CDR3 bases: TGTGCCAGCAGCCAGGGGACTAGCGGGGACTACGAGCAGTACTTC.

The chain employs TRBV7-2 and TRBJ1-1; D is perhaps TRBD1 (6 bases). Trimming shortened V by 1 base and J by 0 bases, and 9 bases separated the two germline ends. The CDR3 is 15 amino acids. Germline V gene sequence: CDR1 SGHTA, CDR2 FQGNSA. In DNA, the CDR3 is TGTGCCAGCAGCTTAGGTCAGGGGTTGAACACTGAAGCTTTCTTT. Its translation is CASSLGQGLNTEAFF.

V and J are TRBV6-5 and TRBJ2-7, with D uncertain. Germline loops: CDR1 MNHEY, CDR2 SVGAGI. The CDR3 extends over 12 amino acids. The V gene lost 7 bases and the J gene lost 11 bases, with 18 bases spanning the gap. The CDR3 nucleotides are TGTGCCAGCACGGCCGCGAGCCTTGAGGAGTACTTC. Encoded protein: CASTAASLEEYF.

This clone came up a few times. This chain links TRBV5-8 with TRBJ1-6; TRBD1 is a possible D gene (5 bases). Germline V lookup: CDR1 SGHTS, CDR2 YDEGEE. CDR3 length: 13 amino acids. V was cut by 5 bases and J by 7 bases, with 10 bases left in between. CDR3 residues: CASRPKGNSPLHF. The CDR3 DNA follows: TGTGCCAGCAGACCCAAGGGGAATTCACCCCTCCACTTT.

This chain connects TRBV5-1 to TRBJ1-4; 9 bases align to TRBD1. CDR3 length: 19 residues. Germline V lookup: CDR1 SGHRS, CDR2 YFSETQ. V trimming: 3 bases; J trimming: 7 bases; junction bases outside the gene matches: 19. DNA for the CDR3: TGCGCCAGCAGCTCTTCCGGGACAGGGCCGGGGAGAGTCGGTGAAAAACTGTTTTTT. Translation gives CASSSSGTGPGRVGEKLFF.

The chain recombines TRBV18 with TRBJ2-5, with TRBD1 matching 9 bases. The V gene end was trimmed by 2 bases and the J gene end by 5 bases; junction bases not matched to a gene: 6. Germline V lookup: CDR1 KGHSH, CDR2 LQKENI. There are 15 residues in the CDR3. CDR3 sequence: CASSPAQGAGETQYF. Here the CDR3 DNA reads TGTGCCAGCTCACCAGCACAGGGGGCTGGGGAGACCCAGTACTTC.

This clone was observed once. The J gene is TRBJ2-7, the V gene TRBV7-2, with 10 bases fitting TRBD1. The length of the CDR3 is 15 residues. The V gene end was trimmed by 5 bases and the J gene end by 5 bases; junction bases not matched to a gene: 9. Germline V lookup: CDR1 SGHTA, CDR2 FQGNSA. The CDR3 spells CASSPRQGAGDEQYF. For the CDR3, the DNA is TGTGCCAGCAGCCCTCGACAGGGGGCAGGGGACGAGCAGTACTTC. The full variable domain, with the rest looked up from reference TRBV7-2 and TRBJ2-7, is GAGVSQSPSNKVTEKGKDVELRCDPISGHTALYWYRQSLGQGLEFLIYFQGNSAPDKSGLPSDRFSAERTGGSVSTLTIQRTQQEDSAVYLCASSPRQGAGDEQYFGPGTRLTVT.

The chain recombines TRBV2 with TRBJ1-4; the D is unclear. V was trimmed by 3 bases and J by 5 bases, leaving 7 bases between them. Germline values: CDR1 SNHLY, CDR2 FYNNEI. The CDR3 runs to 13 residues. The chain's CDR3 is CASSDRLNEKLFF. The CDR3 nucleotides are TGTGCCAGCAGTGACAGATTAAATGAAAAACTGTTTTTT.

The chain carries TRBV18 and TRBJ1-5; 11 positions match TRBD1. This CDR3 spans 16 amino acids. Germline loops: CDR1 KGHSH, CDR2 LQKENI. V dropped 6 bases and J dropped 3; count of bases not matched to a gene: 7. The CDR3 sequence is CASSPRDRGSNQPQHF. The CDR3 nucleotides are TGTGCCAGCTCCCCTCGGGACAGGGGGTCCAATCAGCCCCAGCATTTT.

The chain couples TRBV24-1 to TRBJ2-2, with TRBD2 matching over 7 bases. The CDR3 sequence is 13 residues long. J was trimmed by 1 base and V by 10 bases; bases with no gene match: 2. Germline values: CDR1 KGHDR, CDR2 SFDVKD. For the CDR3, the DNA is TGTGCCACGGGACTACAGAACACCGGGGAGCTGTTTTTT. This translates into CATGLQNTGELFF.

The V gene is TRBV20-1, the J gene TRBJ1-2; D unclear. Per the germline V gene, CDR1 is DFQATT and CDR2 is SNEGSKA (reference sequence). The ends were cut back, 3 bases at V and 2 bases at J, with 13 bases in the middle. The CDR3 extends over 14 amino acids. CDR3 bases: TGCAGTGCTAGTGGGAGGGCGCCCAACTATGGCTACACCTTC. Amino acids: CSASGRAPNYGYTF.

The chain couples TRBV28 to TRBJ1-5; D is unresolved. This CDR3 is built from 12 residues. From germline, CDR1 is MDHEN and CDR2 SYDVKM. Trimming left V 7 bases short and J 8 bases short, with 12 bases between. This CDR3 is CASTTPREPQHF. The CDR3 DNA reads TGTGCCAGCACCACACCGCGGGAGCCCCAGCATTTT.

The chain couples TRBV7-2 to TRBJ2-4, with D uncertain. The CDR3 has 13 amino acids. The germline V gene encodes CDR1 SGHTA and CDR2 FQGNSA. V lost 5 bases and J lost 7, with 12 bases in between. The DNA of the CDR3 is TGTGCCAGCAGCGCGTCGGTGCGGAACATTCAGTACTTC. Encoded protein: CASSASVRNIQYF.

The rearrangement uses TRBV6-4 and TRBJ1-2, with unresolved D. V gave up 0 bases and J gave up 6 bases, with 8 bases separating them. The CDR3 runs 13 residues. The germline CDR1 and CDR2 sequences are MRHNA and SNTAGT. The DNA of the CDR3 is TGTGCCAGCAGTGACTCGTACAGCCATGGCTACACCTTC. It is translated as CASSDSYSHGYTF.

CDR3 loop: CASSSYSASGWEQYF. The CDR3 DNA is TGTGCCAGCAGCTCGTATTCGGCCTCAGGGTGGGAGCAGTACTTC. This rearrangement joins TRBV7-2 to TRBJ2-7; tentative D call: TRBD1 (5 bases). V lost 4 bases, J lost 7 bases, and 20 bases lay in between. The CDR3 length is 15 residues. Germline-derived CDR1 and CDR2 are SGHTA and FQGNSA.

In its sample, this clone ranks as medium-sized (0.01 to 0.1%). This chain uses TRBV3-1 (or the pseudogene TRBV3-2) with TRBJ1-2, with 7 bases aligning to TRBD1. There are 13 residues in the CDR3. The V gene's germline CDR1 is LGHDT and CDR2 YNNKEL (reference sequence). Trimming took 0 bases from V and 7 from J; bases not matched to a gene: 2. The chain's CDR3 is CASSQDRDSGYTF. The CDR3 region has the DNA TGTGCCAGCAGCCAAGATCGGGACAGTGGCTACACCTTC.

J is TRBJ2-7 and V is TRBV18; D gene uncertain. V dropped 0 bases and J dropped 3 bases, with 3 bases sitting between them. The length of the CDR3 is 12 residues. Germline values: CDR1 KGHSH, CDR2 LQKENI. CDR3 DNA sequence: TGTGCCAGCTCACCACCCGGCTACGAGCAGTACTTC. Translating it yields CASSPPGYEQYF.

The chain couples TRBV2 to TRBJ2-7, with D tentatively TRBD2 (5 bases). In germline, CDR1 is SNHLY, CDR2 FYNNEI. Trimming shortened V by 8 bases and J by 7 bases, and 15 bases separated the two germline ends. This CDR3 region has 12 residues. The CDR3 sequence is CASSGTSGEQYF. DNA of the CDR3: TGTGCCAGCTCAGGCACCTCGGGGGAGCAGTACTTC.

This clone came up once. The V gene is TRBV5-5, the J gene TRBJ2-7; TRBD2 matches at 7 bases. CDR3 size: 12 residues. Germline CDR1 SGHKS, CDR2 YYEKEE (reference sequence). The ends lost 2 bases at V and 6 bases at J; junction bases unmatched: 2. Here the CDR3 DNA reads TGTGCCAGCAGCTTATGGGAGGGCGAGCAGTACTTC. This translates into CASSLWEGEQYF.

This clone was observed once. The J gene is TRBJ1-1, the V gene TRBV10-1; no reliable D call. CDR3 size: 15 residues. Trimming cost V 3 bases and J 3 bases, with 14 bases left between them. CDR1 is WNHNN, CDR2 SYGVQD, per germline (reference sequence). In DNA form, the CDR3 reads TGCGCCAGCAGTGACGATCCCAGGCGGGACACTGAAGCTTTCTTT. This codes for CASSDDPRRDTEAFF.